This TCR beta chain was captured in a study of tumor and adjacent non-tumor tissue in lung cancer. The library came from three nested PCR rounds adapted from ARM-PCR protocols. TCRdb analysed the multiplex PCR reads with MiXCR anew, one entry per CDR3 protein. The sample contains about 110,000 distinct CDR3 sequences, over 70% of which appear only once. The length of the CDR3 is 13 residues. Germline V CDR1 and CDR2: SGHAT, FQNNGV. The germline V and J ends were trimmed by 6 bases and 8 bases, with 13 bases remaining between them. Notes on this clonotype: The antigen remains undetermined.

Points from the study as a whole: Tumor tissue had significantly higher TCR diversity than normal lung.

No cell sorting was done before RNA was extracted from the tissue. Newly diagnosed lung cancer patients had thoracic surgery in China, August–late 2014, without prior chemotherapy. The TCR sequence derives from a man in his 70s with non-small cell lung cancer. The chain carries TRBV11-2 and TRBJ2-2; D might be TRBD1 or TRBD2, each matching 5 bases. The sequenced material came from lung tumor tissue. The CDR3 coding sequence is TGTGCCAGCAGGGGACCGCACATTGGGGAGCTGTTTTTT. Translation: CASRGPHIGELFF.